This T cell receptor beta chain is drawn from a study of CXCR4 blockade with PD-1 therapy in pancreatic cancer. Measured with immunoSEQ multiplex PCR; TCRdb has only the in-frame clones, and not every one. The sample contains under 20,000 clones, 72% of which appear only once. The germline V gene has CDR1 KGHSH and CDR2 LQKENI. CDR3 length: 14 amino acids. V lost 6 bases to trimming and J lost 1 base, with 12 bases between them. Overall study results and limits: Intratumoral clonality (mean roughly 0.13) exceeded healthy blood (less than 0.055) but did not track survival. Without paired alpha-beta data, shared specificity of dominant clones is unconfirmed. Clone frequency correlated with its number of distinct nucleotide rearrangements.

The archived tumor blocks came from patients without neoadjuvant therapy before resection. As for this clone: Its antigen is not known.

Material for sequencing was tumor tissue. The V and J genes are TRBV18 and TRBJ1-1; a possible D gene is TRBD1 (6 bases). This TCR came from a human donor with pancreatic ductal adenocarcinoma. The CDR3 coding sequence is TGTGCCAGCTCCTGGGGGGGGGCGAACACTGAAGCTTTCTTT. Amino acid sequence: CASSWGGANTEAFF.